This T cell receptor beta chain came from a study of OX40 agonist ivuxolimab in advanced cancers. Looking at the study overall: Earlier treatment with anti-PD-1, anti-PD-L1 or anti-CTLA-4 was permitted, and over 35% had received some.

Trimming pared 5 bases from V and 1 base from J, leaving 2 bases between. CDR3 length: 12 residues. Germline CDR1 reads SGHVS; CDR2 reads FNYEAQ. With respect to this clone: As yet, its antigen is unknown.

TCRdb keeps only in-frame clones here, not all; method: immunoSEQ multiplex PCR. The sample carries over 50,000 clones, approximately 83% recorded once. General study points: Clonal expansion in partial responders at 0.1-3.0 mg/kg ranked among the lowest. Undetermined was the antigen specificity of the expanded peripheral T cells. Low normalized T-cell clonal expansion also characterized some of the nonresponders.

This receptor was obtained from an adult with an advanced solid tumor such as melanoma, head and neck, liver or kidney cancer. The chain is built from TRBV7-6 and TRBJ2-2; D is ambiguous. The material sequenced was CD4+ or CD8+ T cells sorted from blood, taken in a trial of the OX40 agonist ivuxolimab. CDR3 residues: CASSGNTGELFF. CDR3 nucleotide sequence: TGTGCCAGCAGCGGGAACACCGGGGAGCTGTTTTTT.